Below are 25 T cell receptor beta chains sequenced from a single sample in a study of cytotoxic CD8 clonotypes in ibrutinib-treated CLL. Here immunoSEQ multiplex PCR was the method, and the copy in TCRdb shows in-frame clones only, minus some. The data contain roughly 250,000 clones, roughly 74% of them singletons. The starting material was PBMCs, obtained after 24 months of ibrutinib treatment. The receptors here all came from a human donor with chronic lymphocytic leukemia.

The rearrangement uses TRBV5-4 and TRBJ2-1, with TRBD2 matching over 11 bases. With V trimmed by 4 bases and J by 8 bases, 11 bases remained unmatched. The CDR3 consists of 16 residues. Germline values: CDR1 SGHNT, CDR2 YYREEE (reference sequence). The CDR3 DNA follows: TGTGCCAGCAGCCCTACTCTAGCGGGAGGCTTGGATGAGCAGTTCTTC. It codes for CASSPTLAGGLDEQFF.

CDR3 nucleotide sequence: TGTGCCAGCAGTAAACTAGCGTCGAACACCGGGGAGCTGTTTTTT. It is translated as CASSKLASNTGELFF. The chain has TRBV6-6 and TRBJ2-2, with 7 bases lining up with TRBD2. CDR1 is MNHNY, CDR2 SVGAGI, per germline (reference sequence). CDR3 length: 15 amino acids. With V trimmed by 5 bases and J by 0 bases, 3 bases remained unmatched.

V is TRBV30 and J is TRBJ1-1; D not resolved. The ends were cut back, 0 bases at V and 3 bases at J, with 5 bases in the middle. Germline CDR1 reads GTSNPN; CDR2 reads SVGIG (reference sequence). The CDR3 is 12 residues long. For the CDR3, the DNA is TGTGCCTGGAGTGTACGGGACACTGAAGCTTTCTTT. It specifies CAWSVRDTEAFF.

This CDR3 is CASSQDRAGVADTQYF. The CDR3 DNA is TGTGCCAGCAGCCAAGATCGGGCGGGAGTGGCAGATACGCAGTATTTT. The rearrangement joins TRBV4-2 to TRBJ2-3; TRBD2 matches at 7 bases. The J segment lost 4 bases and the V segment lost 0 bases, leaving 7 bases of the junction unmatched. This CDR3 region has 16 residues. Germline CDR1 reads LGHNA; CDR2 reads YNFKEQ.

The chain combines TRBV6-5 with TRBJ2-2; D gene unclear. The germline V gene encodes CDR1 MNHEY and CDR2 SVGAGI. Trimming took off 0 bases at V and 7 bases at J, with 6 bases between the two ends. The CDR3 consists of 13 residues. This CDR3 is CASSYSRNGELFF. As DNA, the CDR3 is TGTGCCAGCAGTTACTCCAGGAACGGGGAGCTGTTTTTT.

This chain links TRBV6-1 with TRBJ1-5; D gene ambiguous. The CDR3 length is 15 residues. The V end was cut by 4 bases, the J end by 7 bases, with 17 bases between. Germline V gene data show CDR1 as MNHNS and CDR2 as SASEGT. The CDR3 spells CASSAARFVDQPQHF. The CDR3 DNA sequence: TGTGCCAGCAGTGCGGCCCGATTCGTAGACCAGCCCCAGCATTTT.

The chain has TRBV28 and TRBJ1-5, with TRBD1 identical over 10 bases. V was clipped by 4 bases and J by 6 bases; unmatched bases: 9. The CDR3 runs 16 residues. Germline values: CDR1 MDHEN, CDR2 SYDVKM. The CDR3 nucleotides read TGTGCCAGCAGTTACCCGGGACAGGGGACTGCTCAGCCCCAGCATTTT. It is translated as CASSYPGQGTAQPQHF.

The chain combines TRBV6-5 with TRBJ1-1; 7 nucleotides match TRBD1. This CDR3 comprises 15 residues. Germline CDR1 reads MNHEY; CDR2 reads SVGAGI. The V and J ends lost 6 bases and 1 base, in that order; junction bases with no gene match: 8. CDR3 sequence: CASSSWTGGNTEAFF. The CDR3 region has the DNA TGTGCCAGCAGCTCTTGGACAGGCGGGAACACTGAAGCTTTCTTT.

J is TRBJ2-7 and V is TRBV7-3, with a possible D match to TRBD2 (6 bases). CDR1 is SGHTA and CDR2 is FQGTGA in the germline V gene. The V gene lost 4 bases and the J gene lost 4 bases, with 11 bases spanning the gap. The CDR3 covers 13 residues. Written as DNA, the CDR3 is TGTGCCAGCAGCTGGGGCAGCGGGTACGAGCAGTACTTC. As protein: CASSWGSGYEQYF. The whole variable domain, remainder taken from reference TRBV7-3 and TRBJ2-7, is GAGVSQTPSNKVTEKGKYVELRCDPISGHTALYWYRQSLGQGPEFLIYFQGTGAADDSGLPNDRFFAVRPEGSVSTLKIQRTERGDSAVYLCASSWGSGYEQYFGPGTRLTVT.

The CDR3 DNA reads as TGCAGCGTCCGGGACAGGCGTAACTACGAGCAGTACTTC. Its protein is CSVRDRRNYEQYF. This chain joins TRBV29-1 and TRBJ2-7; 8 nucleotides agree with TRBD1. CDR3 length equals 13 residues. With V trimmed by 6 bases and J by 3 bases, 7 bases remained unmatched. Looked up from germline, CDR1 is SQVTM and CDR2 is ANQGSEA.

This chain links TRBV4-2 with TRBJ1-5; 7 nucleotides match TRBD1. Trimming cost V 4 bases and J 7 bases; bases outside gene matches: 10. This CDR3 comprises 15 residues. Per the germline V gene, CDR1 is LGHNA and CDR2 is YNFKEQ. In nucleotides, the CDR3 is TGTGCCAGCAGCCCACATGGAGGGGGCGGGCAGCCCCAGCATTTT. It codes for CASSPHGGGGQPQHF.

This chain connects TRBV19 to TRBJ1-5; D may be TRBD1 (6 bases). V gave up 7 bases and J gave up 5 bases, with 21 bases separating them. Germline V lookup: CDR1 LNHDA, CDR2 SQIVND (reference sequence). There are 16 residues in the CDR3. CDR3 region: CASMGEQGLGHQPQHF. CDR3 nucleotide sequence: TGTGCCAGTATGGGGGAACAGGGTTTGGGGCATCAGCCCCAGCATTTT.

In its sample, this clone was seen a few times. J is TRBJ2-1 and V is TRBV7-2, with a tentative D call TRBD1 (5 bases). The CDR3 covers 15 residues. Germline V gives CDR1 SGHTA, CDR2 FQGNSA. Trimming removed 2 bases at V and 7 bases at J, with 15 bases between. As DNA, the CDR3 is TGTGCCAGCAGCTTACAGGCAGGGTTGGGTAATGAGCAGTTCTTC. It codes for CASSLQAGLGNEQFF.

The sample holds a few counts of this clone. The V call is TRBV13, the J call TRBJ1-5, with a possible D match to TRBD1 (6 bases). The CDR3 is 16 residues long. Germline V gene data show CDR1 as PRHDT and CDR2 as FYEKMQ (reference sequence). The V end lost 2 bases, the J end lost 5 bases, and 16 bases lay between the germline ends. The CDR3 bases are TGTGCCAGCAGCTTACGGGGGGCGGACCTCGATCAGCCCCAGCATTTT. Its protein is CASSLRGADLDQPQHF.

This clone has just a few counts. V gene TRBV6-5 combines with J gene TRBJ1-1; D remains ambiguous. Per germline, CDR1 MNHEY and CDR2 SVGAGI. Between the trimmed V and J ends, which lost 0 bases and 3 bases, there was a span of 5 bases. The CDR3 is 13 residues long. CDR3 nucleotides: TGTGCCAGCAGTTACTCCGCATACACTGAAGCTTTCTTT. Its protein product is CASSYSAYTEAFF.

In its sample, this clone was seen a few times. The chain has TRBV5-1 and TRBJ1-4; 8 nucleotides match TRBD1. Germline assignment: CDR1 SGHRS and CDR2 YFSETQ. V was pared by 4 bases and J by 8 bases, with 7 bases of the junction left unmatched. The CDR3 has 14 amino acids. The CDR3: CASSTKTGDEKLFF. The CDR3 nucleotides read TGCGCCAGCAGCACGAAGACAGGGGACGAAAAACTGTTTTTT.

The chain employs TRBV29-1 and TRBJ1-1; no clear D. V was cut by 6 bases and J by 10 bases, with 18 bases left in between. Germline CDR1 is SQVTM and CDR2 is ANQGSEA. The CDR3 consists of 12 residues. CDR3 in DNA: TGCAGCGTCGTGATCGGAACGACGTCAGCTTTCTTT. Protein sequence: CSVVIGTTSAFF.

Here the CDR3 DNA reads TGTGCCAGCAGCTTAGTCCCAGCAGAGCAGTTCTTC. It yields the protein CASSLVPAEQFF. The J gene is TRBJ2-1, the V gene TRBV7-9; no clear D. This CDR3 contains 12 residues. Trimming stripped 1 base from V and 10 bases from J, with 8 bases between. CDR1 is SEHNR, CDR2 FQNEAQ, per germline (reference sequence).

The chain combines TRBV29-1 with TRBJ2-7; 7 bases are shared with TRBD2. Germline CDR1 and CDR2: SQVTM and ANQGSEA. The CDR3 runs 13 residues. Trimming at V came to 5 bases and at J to 3 bases, leaving 7 bases not matched to a gene. CDR3 in amino acids: CSVTSGGSYEQYF. The CDR3 region has the DNA TGCAGCGTTACCTCCGGCGGGAGCTACGAGCAGTACTTC.

V is TRBV28 and J is TRBJ1-1; possible D gene TRBD1, 5 bases. The V gene's germline CDR1 is MDHEN and CDR2 SYDVKM. The CDR3 totals 15 residues. V lost 1 base to trimming and J lost 3 bases, with 12 bases between them. The CDR3 here is CASSLLGRGDTEAFF. The CDR3 DNA reads as TGTGCCAGCAGTTTATTGGGTAGAGGGGACACTGAAGCTTTCTTT.

In this sample, this clone turned up a few times. The chain couples TRBV7-8 to TRBJ2-7; D is unclear. The CDR3 contains 13 residues. V was shortened by 5 bases and J by 1 base, with 9 bases between the two germline ends. Germline V CDR1 and CDR2: SGHVS, FQNEAQ. CDR3 DNA: TGTGCCAGCAGCCTTGCCCAATCCTACGAGCAGTACTTC. Protein sequence: CASSLAQSYEQYF.

The rearrangement joins TRBV30 to TRBJ2-2; 10 positions agree with TRBD1. In germline, CDR1 is GTSNPN, CDR2 SVGIG (reference sequence). Trimming removed 1 base from V and 5 bases from J; junction bases left unmatched: 4. The CDR3 loop spans 15 amino acids. DNA of the CDR3: TGTGCCTGGAGTGAGGGGACAGGGGATACCGGGGAGCTGTTTTTT. Protein: CAWSEGTGDTGELFF.

The V and J genes are TRBV10-3 and TRBJ1-2; D remains unclear. The CDR3 has 13 amino acids. Trimming stripped 4 bases from V and 4 bases from J, with 10 bases between. In germline, CDR1 is ENHRY, CDR2 SYGVKD. The CDR3 protein is CAISGQDSYGYTF. CDR3 DNA: TGTGCCATCAGTGGCCAGGACTCCTATGGCTACACCTTC.

This clone has at least ten counts. The rearrangement links TRBV10-3 to TRBJ1-5; the D is unclear. The CDR3 is made up of 14 amino acids. V lost 2 bases to trimming and J lost 0 bases, with 5 bases between them. Germline assignment: CDR1 ENHRY and CDR2 SYGVKD. Written as DNA, the CDR3 is TGTGCCATCAGTGAGGGGAATAGCAATCAGCCCCAGCATTTT. Its protein is CAISEGNSNQPQHF.

The count of this clone is one. The CDR3 sequence is CASSSTGGTYNEQFF. The CDR3 DNA reads TGCGCCAGCAGCTCGACAGGGGGGACCTACAATGAGCAGTTCTTC. The chain uses TRBV5-1 and TRBJ2-1; 9 bases are a match to TRBD1. CDR3 length equals 15 residues. The germline V gene has CDR1 SGHRS and CDR2 YFSETQ. Trimming removed 3 bases from V and 2 bases from J; junction bases left unmatched: 3.